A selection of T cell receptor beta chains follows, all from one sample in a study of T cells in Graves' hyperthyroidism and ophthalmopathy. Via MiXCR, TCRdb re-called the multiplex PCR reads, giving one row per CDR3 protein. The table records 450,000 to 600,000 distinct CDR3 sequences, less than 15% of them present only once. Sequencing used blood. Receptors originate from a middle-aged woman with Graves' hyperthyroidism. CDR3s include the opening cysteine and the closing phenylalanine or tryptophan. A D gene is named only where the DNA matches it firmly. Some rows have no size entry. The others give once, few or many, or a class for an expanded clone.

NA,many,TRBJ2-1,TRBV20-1,TGCAGTGCTAGAGTAGGGGCAGGGAACGACAATGAGCAGTTCTTC,CSARVGAGNDNEQFF
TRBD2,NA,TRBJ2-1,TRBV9,TGTGCCAGCAGTCGACTAGCGGGCCCCAGCTCCTACAATGAGCAGTTCTTC,CASSRLAGPSSYNEQFF
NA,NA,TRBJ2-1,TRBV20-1,TGCAGTGCTAGATCCCCTGACCAGTCCTACAATGAGCAGTTCTTC,CSARSPDQSYNEQFF
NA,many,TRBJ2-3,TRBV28,TGTGCCAGCAGTTCGGCGGGACAAGGATCGACAGATACGCAGTATTTT,CASSSAGQGSTDTQYF
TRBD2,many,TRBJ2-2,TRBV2,TGTGCCAGCAGTGAACTAGCGGAGAACACCGGGGAGCTGTTTTTT,CASSELAENTGELFF
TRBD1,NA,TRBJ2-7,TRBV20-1,TGCAGTGCTAGGAGCGGGACAGGGGGGGGCGAGCAGTACTTC,CSARSGTGGGEQYF
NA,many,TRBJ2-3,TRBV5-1,TGCGCCAGCAGCTTCACGGCGGTGGGAACTAGCACAGATACGCAGTATTTT,CASSFTAVGTSTDTQYF
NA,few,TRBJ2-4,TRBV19,TGTGCCAGTAGTACGGACGTAAGTCTAGCCAAAAACATTCAGTACTTC,CASSTDVSLAKNIQYF
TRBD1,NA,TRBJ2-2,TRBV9,TGTGCCAGCAGCTTGGCCGGGACAGTGTCCGGGGAGCTGTTTTTT,CASSLAGTVSGELFF
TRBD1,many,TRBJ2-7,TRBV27,TGTGCCAGCAGTTTGTTCTCCGGGACAGGGGCCTACGAGCAGTACTTC,CASSLFSGTGAYEQYF
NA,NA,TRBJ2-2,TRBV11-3,TGTGCCACCAGACGGGGATACGACGGGGAGCTGTTTTTT,CATRRGYDGELFF
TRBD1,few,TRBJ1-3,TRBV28,TGTGCCAGCAGTCTACCCTGGACAGGGACTGGAAACACCATATATTTT,CASSLPWTGTGNTIYF
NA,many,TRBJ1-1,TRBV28,TGTGCCAGCAGTTACAGCACTGAAGCTTTCTTT,CASSYSTEAFF
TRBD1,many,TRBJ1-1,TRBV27,TGTGCCAGCGGGGACAGCTATAAGGGAAAGGTTTTCTTT,CASGDSYKGKVFF
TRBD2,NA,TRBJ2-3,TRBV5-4,TGTGCCAGCAGCTTGGCGATAGCGGGAGGAAGCACAGATACGCAGTATTTT,CASSLAIAGGSTDTQYF
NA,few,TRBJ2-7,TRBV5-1,TGCGCCAGCAGCTTGGCCAAGATACTCGCCGGGAAATCGAGCGAGCAGTACTTC,CASSLAKILAGKSSEQYF
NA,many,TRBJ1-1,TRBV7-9,TGTGCCAGCAGCTTAACGGCTGTGAACACTGAAGCTTTCTTT,CASSLTAVNTEAFF
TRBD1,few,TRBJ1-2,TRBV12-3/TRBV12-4,TGTGCCAGCAGCACTGGACAGGTCGGTGGCTACACCTTC,CASSTGQVGGYTF
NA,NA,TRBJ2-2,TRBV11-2,TGTGCCAGCAGCTTAAAGGACACCGGGGAGCTGTTTTTT,CASSLKDTGELFF
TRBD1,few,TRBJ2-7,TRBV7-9,TGTGCCAGCAGCCACGGACAGGGGGCTAAATACGAGCAGTACTTC,CASSHGQGAKYEQYF
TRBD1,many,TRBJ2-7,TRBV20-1,TGCAGTGCTAGACCTCCGGGACAGACCTACGAGCAGTACTTC,CSARPPGQTYEQYF
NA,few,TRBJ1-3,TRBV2,TGTGCCAGCAGCGTAGACGGGCATGGAGGAAACACCATATATTTT,CASSVDGHGGNTIYF
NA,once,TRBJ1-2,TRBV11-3,TGTGCCAGCAGTATATCTTCGACCCTGGGTTACCATGGCTACACCTTC,CASSISSTLGYHGYTF
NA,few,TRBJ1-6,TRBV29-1,TGCAGCGCAGGGACATTCGGTTCACCCCTCCACTTT,CSAGTFGSPLHF
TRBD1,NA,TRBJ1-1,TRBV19,TGTGCCTGCCGGGACAGGTCACGTTGGAACACTGAAGCTTTCTTT,CACRDRSRWNTEAFF
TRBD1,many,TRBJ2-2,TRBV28,TGTGCCAGCAGGGGACAGGGGGACACCGGGGAGCTGTTTTTT,CASRGQGDTGELFF
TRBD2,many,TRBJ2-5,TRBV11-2,TGTGCCAGCAGCAAAGCGGGAGGGCCTTCAGAGACCCAGTACTTC,CASSKAGGPSETQYF
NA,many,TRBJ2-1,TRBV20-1,TGCAGTTCCCCGCCGCGGAGGGTCAATGAGCAGTTCTTC,CSSPPRRVNEQFF
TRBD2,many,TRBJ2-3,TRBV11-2,TGTGCCAGCAGCCGGACTAGCGGGAAGGATACGCAGTATTTT,CASSRTSGKDTQYF
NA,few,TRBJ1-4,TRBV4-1,TGCGCCAGCAGCGAAAAAGACAGCGCAACTAATGAAAAACTGTTTTTT,CASSEKDSATNEKLFF
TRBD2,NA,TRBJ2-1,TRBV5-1,TGCGCCAGCAGCTCGGGACTAGCGAACAATCAGTTCTTC,CASSSGLANNQFF
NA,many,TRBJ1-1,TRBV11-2,TGTGCCAGCAGCTCACCTTTGGACAGTGCTATGGTTGAAGCTTTCTTT,CASSSPLDSAMVEAFF
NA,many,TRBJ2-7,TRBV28,TGTGCCAGCAGACCGACAGGACACAAGATCTACGAGCAGTACTTC,CASRPTGHKIYEQYF
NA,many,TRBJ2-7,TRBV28,TGTGCCAGCCGAGGAGATGCCTACGAGCAGTACTTC,CASRGDAYEQYF
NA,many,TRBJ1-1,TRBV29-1,TGCAGCGTTGAAGATGGGCTTTTTAAGAACACTGAAGCTTTCTTT,CSVEDGLFKNTEAFF
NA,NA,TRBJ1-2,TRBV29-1,TGCAGCGTTATGGGCAGGGCCTCCTATGGCTACACCTTC,CSVMGRASYGYTF
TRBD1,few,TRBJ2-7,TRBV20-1,TGCAGTGCCCACAGACAGGGCGAATACGAGCAGTACTTC,CSAHRQGEYEQYF
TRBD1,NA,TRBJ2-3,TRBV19,TGTGCCAGTAGTCCATCCGGGACAGGCGTTAGCACAGATACGCAGTATTTT,CASSPSGTGVSTDTQYF
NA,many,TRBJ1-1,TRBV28,TGTGCCAGCAGTAGAACAGGGACTTACACTGAAGCTTTCTTT,CASSRTGTYTEAFF
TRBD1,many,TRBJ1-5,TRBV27,TGTGCCAGCAGTTTACCCACAGGGGGTGAAAATCAGCCCCAGCATTTT,CASSLPTGGENQPQHF
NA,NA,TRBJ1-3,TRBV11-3,TGTGCCAGCAGCTTAGGCACCGCCTTCGAAGGAAACACCATATATTTT,CASSLGTAFEGNTIYF
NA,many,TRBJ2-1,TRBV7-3,TGTGCCAGCAGCTCCCTAGGCGTAGGGGATGAGCAGTTCTTC,CASSSLGVGDEQFF
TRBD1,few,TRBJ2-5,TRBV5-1,TGCGCCAGCAGCGTGAGGACAGGGGCTACCCAAGAGACCCAGTACTTC,CASSVRTGATQETQYF
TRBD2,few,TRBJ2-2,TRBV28,TGTGCCACCCGGCCTAGCGGGAGTATGCGAACCGGGGAGCTGTTTTTT,CATRPSGSMRTGELFF
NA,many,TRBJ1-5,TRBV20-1,TGCAGTGCTAGACGGGGTGGCAGCAATCAGCCCCAGCATTTT,CSARRGGSNQPQHF
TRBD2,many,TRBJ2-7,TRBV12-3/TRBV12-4,TGTGCCAGCAGTTCCCCCACTAGCGACTCCTACGAGCAGTACTTC,CASSSPTSDSYEQYF
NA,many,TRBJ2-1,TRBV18,TGTGCCAGCTCACCACAGGGCCAGGGCTACTACAATGAGCAGTTCTTC,CASSPQGQGYYNEQFF
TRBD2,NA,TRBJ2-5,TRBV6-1,TGTGCCAGCAGACTAGCGGGGGGACAAGAGACCCAGTACTTC,CASRLAGGQETQYF
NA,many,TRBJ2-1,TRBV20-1,TGCAGTGCTACCCTCCACAATTCCTACAATGAGCAGTTCTTC,CSATLHNSYNEQFF
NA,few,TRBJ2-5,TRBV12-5,TGTGCTAGTGGTGCCCAGGGAAACCAAGAGACCCAGTACTTC,CASGAQGNQETQYF
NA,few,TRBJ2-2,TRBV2,TGTGCCAGCAACGGACAATCCGGGGAGCTGTTTTTT,CASNGQSGELFF
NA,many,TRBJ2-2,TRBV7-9,TGTGCCAGCAGCCGGAGAGGAGGGGGCGCGGTCACCGGGGAGCTGTTTTTT,CASSRRGGGAVTGELFF
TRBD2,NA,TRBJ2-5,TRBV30,TGTGCCTGGAGTGTACCGTACGTGCTAGCGGGGACTCAAGAGACCCAGTACTTC,CAWSVPYVLAGTQETQYF
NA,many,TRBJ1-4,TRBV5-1,TGCGCCAGCAGCTTGGGTGGTGGAGACGAAAAACTGTTTTTT,CASSLGGGDEKLFF
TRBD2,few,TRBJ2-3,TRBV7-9,TGTGCCAGCAGCCCAACCTCGACTAGCGGTACCACAGATACGCAGTATTTT,CASSPTSTSGTTDTQYF